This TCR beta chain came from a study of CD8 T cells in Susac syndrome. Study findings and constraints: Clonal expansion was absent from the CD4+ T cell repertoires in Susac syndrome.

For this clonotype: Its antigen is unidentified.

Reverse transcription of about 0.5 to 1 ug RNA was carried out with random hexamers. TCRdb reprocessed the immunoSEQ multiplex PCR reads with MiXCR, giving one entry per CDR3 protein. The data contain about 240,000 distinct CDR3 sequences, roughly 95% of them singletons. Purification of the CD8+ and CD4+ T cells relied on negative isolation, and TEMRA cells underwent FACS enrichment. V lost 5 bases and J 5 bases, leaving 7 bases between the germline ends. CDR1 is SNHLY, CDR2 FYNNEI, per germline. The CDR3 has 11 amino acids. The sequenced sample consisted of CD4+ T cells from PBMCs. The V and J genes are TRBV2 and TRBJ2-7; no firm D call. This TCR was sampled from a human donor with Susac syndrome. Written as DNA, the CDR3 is TGTGCCAGCAGTTACATACACGAGCAGTACTTC. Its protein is CASSYIHEQYF. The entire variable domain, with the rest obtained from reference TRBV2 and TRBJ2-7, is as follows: EPEVTQTPSHQVTQMGQEVILRCVPISNHLYFYWYRQILGQKVEFLVSFYNNEISEKSEIFDDQFSVERPDGSNFTLKIRSTKLEDSAMYFCASSYIHEQYFGPGTRLTVT.